This note documents a single TCR beta chain sequence. Its matching antigen is unknown. The CDR3 is made up of 13 amino acids. V lost 6 bases, J lost 3 bases, and 12 bases lay in between. From germline, CDR1 is LNHDA and CDR2 SQIVND (reference sequence). Assay: immunoSEQ multiplex PCR; the TCRdb copy retains only in-frame clones and omits some. Of under 60,000 clones listed, about 86% are singletons. This sample stems from a study of T cell responses to AZD1222 COVID-19 vaccine. Study-level points and caveats: Repertoire samples came only from after the peak T cell response. CD4 TCRs associated with vaccination spanned spike, dominating at 160-218 and 743-854. Spike-specific TCR breadth rose after two AZD1222 doses, and depth rose as well.

The TCR was taken from an adult in good health. The chain uses TRBV19 and TRBJ2-7; maybe TRBD2 (6 bases). Sample: peripheral blood, taken on day 0 of AZD1222 vaccination. CDR3: CASRAGRYYEQYF. CDR3 in DNA: TGTGCCAGTAGGGCGGGACGGTACTACGAGCAGTACTTC.